Sequencing of this TCR beta chain was carried out in a study of technical replicates of blood from a handful of donors. There are 14 residues in the CDR3. In germline, CDR1 is MDHEN, CDR2 SYDVKM. With V trimmed by 8 bases and J by 9 bases, 7 bases remained unmatched. The assay was immunoSEQ multiplex PCR, and TCRdb's table has in-frame clones only and misses some. Of about 88,000 clones in the sample, around 94% are singletons; the top ten hold around 0.25%. The rearrangement uses TRBV28 and TRBJ2-1; 13 positions agree with TRBD2. This sequence was found in a human donor in good health. Sequenced material: T cells isolated from PBMCs. Here the CDR3 DNA reads TGTGCCAGCTCCGGGACTAGCGGGATAATTGAGCAGTTCTTC. Amino acid sequence: CASSGTSGIIEQFF.